This entry concerns a single T cell receptor beta chain. The antigen this receptor binds is unknown. No clone much larger than this one lies a single base away; base qualities are absent. This sample includes further DNA sequences coding for the same CDR3. From the germline V gene, CDR1 is SGHRS and CDR2 is YFSETQ. Compared with germline, V lacks 3 bases and J lacks 3 bases; bases without a gene match: 3. The CDR3 contains 14 residues, cysteine and phenylalanine counted. The read is trimmed to its CDR3 DNA, 42 bases read in frame from base 1. TCRbeta CDR3 regions were amplified from genomic DNA using the immunoSEQ Assay, a bias-controlled multiplex PCR. In the authors' own workflow: Nucleated cell counts per sample were estimated from amplification of reference gene primers within the assay. To quantify the absolute abundance of each unique TCRbeta CDR3 rearrangement, sequence reads were collapsed and filtered. For each sample, productive Simpson clonality was calculated as the square root of Simpson's diversity index over productive rearrangements. TCRdb retrieved this table from immuneACCESS and kept in-frame rearrangements only. Not all clones are present; in checked studies, unresolved V genes account for under half, and no reason is known for the remainder. V, J and clone size were drawn from that table, and D and trimming were deduced from the DNA. This sample lists 120,000 or so clones; approximately 80% were detected once. In total, the top ten clones hold 9.5% to 13% of the sample.

Each collaborating institution followed its own protocols to collect whole blood in K2EDTA tubes. Collaborator samples were shipped for TCRbeta analysis as frozen whole blood, isolated PBMCs, or DNA extracted from either sample type. The entry originates in a study of blood T cell repertoires in COVID-19 (dated by TCRdb to about 2020). Regarding the research as a whole: Samples covering the acute and convalescent phases of COVID-19 were provided by collaborators in the United States, Italy and Spain. The material from the prospective study consisted of cDNA or gDNA derived from T cells, B-cell-depleted T cells, or PBMCs. Subjects who had been exposed to COVID-19, were actively infected with it, or had recovered from it provided the deeply sampled blood TCRbeta repertoires that made up the dataset. The repertoires were released in a freely available public database meant as a resource for research on the immune response to SARS-CoV-2. The samples were drawn from two sources: the first 160 participants of the ongoing ImmuneRACE study, and 1,254 subjects contributed by 6 global collaborators. The sample metadata nearly always contained a de-identified subject ID, COVID-19 status, age in years and sex. Where available, HLA class I and class II types were taken from metadata supplied by the sample provider and were not determined by assay-based typing.

Overall study outcomes, separate from this receptor: The quantity of clinical and demographic metadata differed by source and by participant and was supplied without curation.

This TCR was sampled from a human donor in a cohort sampled during active COVID-19. Sequenced sample: peripheral blood. The sequence joins TRBV5-1 to TRBJ2-3, with TRBD1 matching 8 junction bases. The CDR3 is CASSSGQGTDTQYF. The DNA sequence is TGCGCCAGCAGCTCTGGACAGGGAACAGATACGCAGTATTTT.